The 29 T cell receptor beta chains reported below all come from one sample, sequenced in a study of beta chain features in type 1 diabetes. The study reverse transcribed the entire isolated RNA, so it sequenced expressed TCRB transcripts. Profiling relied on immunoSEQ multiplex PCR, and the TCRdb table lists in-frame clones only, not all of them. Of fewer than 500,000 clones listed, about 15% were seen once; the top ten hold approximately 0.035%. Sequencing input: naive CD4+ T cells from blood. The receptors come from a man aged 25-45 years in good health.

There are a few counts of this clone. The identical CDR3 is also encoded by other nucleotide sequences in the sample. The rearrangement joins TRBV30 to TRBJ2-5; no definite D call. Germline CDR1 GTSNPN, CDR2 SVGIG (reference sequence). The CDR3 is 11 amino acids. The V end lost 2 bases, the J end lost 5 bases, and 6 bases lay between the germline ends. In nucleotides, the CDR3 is TGTGCCTGGAGTCGTCGGGAGACCCAGTACTTC. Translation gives CAWSRRETQYF.

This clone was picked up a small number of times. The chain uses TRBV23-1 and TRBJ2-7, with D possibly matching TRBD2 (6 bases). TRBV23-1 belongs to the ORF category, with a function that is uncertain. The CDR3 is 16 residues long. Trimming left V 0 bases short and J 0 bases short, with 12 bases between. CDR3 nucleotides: TGCGCCAGCAGTCAATCGAACGGAGGGAGCTCCTACGAGCAGTACGTC. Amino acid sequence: CASSQSNGGSSYEQYV.

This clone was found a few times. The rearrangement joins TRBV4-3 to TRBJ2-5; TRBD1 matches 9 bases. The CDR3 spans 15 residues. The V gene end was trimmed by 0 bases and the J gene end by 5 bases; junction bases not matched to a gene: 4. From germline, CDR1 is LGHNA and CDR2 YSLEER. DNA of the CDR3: TGCGCCAGCAGCCAAGACCGGACAGGGGTTGAGACCCAGTACTTC. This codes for CASSQDRTGVETQYF.

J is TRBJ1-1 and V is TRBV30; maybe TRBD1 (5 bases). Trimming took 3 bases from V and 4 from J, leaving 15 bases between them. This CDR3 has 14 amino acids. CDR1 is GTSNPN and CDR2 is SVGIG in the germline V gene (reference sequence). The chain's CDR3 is CAWRIQGGGTEAFF. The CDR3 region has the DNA TGTGCCTGGAGGATCCAGGGCGGGGGCACTGAAGCTTTCTTT.

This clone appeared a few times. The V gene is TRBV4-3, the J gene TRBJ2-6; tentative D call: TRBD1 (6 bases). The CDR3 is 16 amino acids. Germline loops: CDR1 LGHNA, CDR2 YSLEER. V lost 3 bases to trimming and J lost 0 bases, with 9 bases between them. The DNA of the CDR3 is TGCGCCAGCAGCCATCCGACAGGCTCTGGGGCCAACGTCCTGACTTTC. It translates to CASSHPTGSGANVLTF.

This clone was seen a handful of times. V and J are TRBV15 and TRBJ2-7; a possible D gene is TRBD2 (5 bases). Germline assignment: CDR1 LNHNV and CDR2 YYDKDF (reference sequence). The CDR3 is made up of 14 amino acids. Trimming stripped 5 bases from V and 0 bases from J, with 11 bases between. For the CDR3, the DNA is TGTGCCACCAGCTCCCCGGGGAGCTCCTACGAGCAGTACGTC. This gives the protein CATSSPGSSYEQYV.

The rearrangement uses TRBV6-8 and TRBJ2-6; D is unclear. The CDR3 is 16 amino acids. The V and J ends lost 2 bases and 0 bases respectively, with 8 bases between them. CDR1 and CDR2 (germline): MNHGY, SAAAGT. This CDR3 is CASSYTTSSGANVLTF. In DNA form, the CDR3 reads TGTGCCAGCAGTTACACGACGAGCTCTGGGGCCAACGTCCTGACTTTC.

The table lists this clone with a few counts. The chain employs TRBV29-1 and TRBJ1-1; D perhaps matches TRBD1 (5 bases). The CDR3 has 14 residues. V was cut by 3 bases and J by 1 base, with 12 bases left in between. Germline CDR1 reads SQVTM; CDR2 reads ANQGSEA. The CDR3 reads CSVEPRQQNTEAFF. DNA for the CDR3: TGCAGCGTTGAGCCCAGACAGCAGAACACTGAAGCTTTCTTT.

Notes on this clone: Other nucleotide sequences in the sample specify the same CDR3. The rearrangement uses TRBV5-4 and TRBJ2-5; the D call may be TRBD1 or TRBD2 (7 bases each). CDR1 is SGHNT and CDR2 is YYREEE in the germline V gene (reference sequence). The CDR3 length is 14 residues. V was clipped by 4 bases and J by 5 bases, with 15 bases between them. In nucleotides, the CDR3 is TGTGCCAGCAGCACCCGGCAGGGGGGGGAGACCCAGTACTTC. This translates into CASSTRQGGETQYF.

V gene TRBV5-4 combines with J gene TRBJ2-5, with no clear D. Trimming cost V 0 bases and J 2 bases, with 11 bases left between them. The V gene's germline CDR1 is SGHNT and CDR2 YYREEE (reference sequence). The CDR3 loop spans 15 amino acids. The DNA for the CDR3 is TGTGCCAGCAGCTTGGTACAGAGGCGGCAAGAGACCCAGTACTTC. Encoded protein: CASSLVQRRQETQYF.

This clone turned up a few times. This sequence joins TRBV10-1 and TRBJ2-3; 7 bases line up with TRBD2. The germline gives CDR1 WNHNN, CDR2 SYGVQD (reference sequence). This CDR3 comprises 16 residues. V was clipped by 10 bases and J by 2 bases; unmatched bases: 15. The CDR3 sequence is CATDLRDYLVTDTQYF. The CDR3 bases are TGCGCCACTGATCTCCGGGACTACCTTGTCACAGATACGCAGTATTTT.

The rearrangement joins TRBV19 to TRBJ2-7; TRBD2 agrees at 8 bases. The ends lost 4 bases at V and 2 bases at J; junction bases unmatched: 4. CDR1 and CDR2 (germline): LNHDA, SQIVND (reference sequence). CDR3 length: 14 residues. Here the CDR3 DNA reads TGTGCCAGTAGTACTAGCGGGCCCCCCTACGAGCAGTACGTC. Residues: CASSTSGPPYEQYV.

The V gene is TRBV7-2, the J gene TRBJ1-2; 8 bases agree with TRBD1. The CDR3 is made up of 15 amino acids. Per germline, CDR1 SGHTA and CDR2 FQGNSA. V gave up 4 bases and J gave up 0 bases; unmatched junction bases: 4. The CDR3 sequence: CASSSRQGSNYGYTF. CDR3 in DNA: TGTGCCAGCAGCTCTAGACAGGGGTCTAACTATGGCTACACCTTC. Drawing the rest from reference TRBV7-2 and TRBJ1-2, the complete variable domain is GAGVSQSPSNKVTEKGKDVELRCDPISGHTALYWYRQSLGQGLEFLIYFQGNSAPDKSGLPSDRFSAERTGGSVSTLTIQRTQQEDSAVYLCASSSRQGSNYGYTFGSGTRLTVV.

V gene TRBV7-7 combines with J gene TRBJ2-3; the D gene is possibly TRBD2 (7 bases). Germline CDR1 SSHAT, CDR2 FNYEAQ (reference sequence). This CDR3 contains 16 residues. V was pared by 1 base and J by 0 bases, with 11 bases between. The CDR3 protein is CASSLVAGASTDTQYF. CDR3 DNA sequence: TGTGCCAGCAGCTTAGTTGCGGGGGCTAGCACAGATACGCAGTATTTT. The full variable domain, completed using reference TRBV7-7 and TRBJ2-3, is GAGVSQSPRYKVTKRGQDVTLRCDPISSHATLYWYQQALGQGPEFLTYFNYEAQPDKSGLPSDRFSAERPEGSISTLTIQRTEQRDSAMYRCASSLVAGASTDTQYFGPGTRLTVL.

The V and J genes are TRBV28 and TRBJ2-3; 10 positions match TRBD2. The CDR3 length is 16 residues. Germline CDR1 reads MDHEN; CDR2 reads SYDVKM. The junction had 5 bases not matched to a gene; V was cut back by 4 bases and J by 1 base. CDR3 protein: CASSSPSGGGTDTQYF. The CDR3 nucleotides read TGTGCCAGCAGTTCCCCTAGCGGGGGTGGCACAGATACGCAGTATTTT.

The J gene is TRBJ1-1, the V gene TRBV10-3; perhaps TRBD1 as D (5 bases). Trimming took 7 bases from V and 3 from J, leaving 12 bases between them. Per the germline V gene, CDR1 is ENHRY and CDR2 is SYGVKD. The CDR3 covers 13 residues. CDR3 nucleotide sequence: TGTGCCATCATCAGGGCACCGGACACTGAAGCTTTCTTT. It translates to CAIIRAPDTEAFF.

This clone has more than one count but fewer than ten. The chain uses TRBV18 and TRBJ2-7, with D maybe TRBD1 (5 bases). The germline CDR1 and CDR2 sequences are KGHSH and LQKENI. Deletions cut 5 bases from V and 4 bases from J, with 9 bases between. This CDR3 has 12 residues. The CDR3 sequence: CASSKQGYEQYV. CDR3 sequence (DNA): TGTGCCAGCTCAAAGCAGGGTTACGAGCAGTACGTC.

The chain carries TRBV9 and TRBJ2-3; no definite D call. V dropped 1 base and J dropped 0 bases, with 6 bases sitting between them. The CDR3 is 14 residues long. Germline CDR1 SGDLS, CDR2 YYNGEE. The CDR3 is CASSVNPSTDTQYF. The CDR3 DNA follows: TGTGCCAGCAGCGTAAACCCTAGCACAGATACGCAGTATTTT.

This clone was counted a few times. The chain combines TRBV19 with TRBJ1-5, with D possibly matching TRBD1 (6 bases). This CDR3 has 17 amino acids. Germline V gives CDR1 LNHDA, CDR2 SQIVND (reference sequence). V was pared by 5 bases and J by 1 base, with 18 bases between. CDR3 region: CASSWNRDELSNQPQHF. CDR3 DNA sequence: TGTGCCAGTAGTTGGAACAGGGACGAATTGAGCAATCAGCCCCAGCATTTT.

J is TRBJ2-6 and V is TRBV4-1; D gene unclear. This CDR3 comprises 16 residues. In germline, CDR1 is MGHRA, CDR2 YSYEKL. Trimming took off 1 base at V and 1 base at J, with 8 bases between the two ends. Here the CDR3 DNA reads TGCGCCAGCAGCCAAGCGACCGTTTCTGGGGCCAACGTCCTGACTTTC. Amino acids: CASSQATVSGANVLTF.

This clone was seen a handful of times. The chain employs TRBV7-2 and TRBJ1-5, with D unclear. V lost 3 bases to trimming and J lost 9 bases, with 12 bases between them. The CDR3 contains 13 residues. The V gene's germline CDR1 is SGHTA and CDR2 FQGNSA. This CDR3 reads CASSLTALGPQHF. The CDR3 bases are TGTGCCAGCAGCTTGACCGCGTTAGGGCCCCAGCATTTT.

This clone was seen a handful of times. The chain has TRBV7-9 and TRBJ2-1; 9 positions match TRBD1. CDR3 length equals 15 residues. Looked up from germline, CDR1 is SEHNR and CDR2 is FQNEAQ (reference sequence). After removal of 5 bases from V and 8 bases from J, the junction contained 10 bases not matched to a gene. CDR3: CASSEGTGFLDEQFF. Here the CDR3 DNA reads TGTGCCAGCAGCGAAGGGACAGGGTTTCTGGATGAGCAGTTCTTC.

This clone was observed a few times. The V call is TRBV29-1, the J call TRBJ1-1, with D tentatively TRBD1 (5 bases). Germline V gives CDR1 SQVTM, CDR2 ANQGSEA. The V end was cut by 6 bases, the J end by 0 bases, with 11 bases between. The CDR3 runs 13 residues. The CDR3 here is CSVATALNTEAFF. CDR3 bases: TGCAGCGTCGCGACAGCCTTGAACACTGAAGCTTTCTTT.

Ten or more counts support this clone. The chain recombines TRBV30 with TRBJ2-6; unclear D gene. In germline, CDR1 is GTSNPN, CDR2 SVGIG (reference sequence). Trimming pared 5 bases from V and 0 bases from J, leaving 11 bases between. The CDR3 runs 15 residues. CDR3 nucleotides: TGTGCCTGGGTGAATAGATTCTCTGGGGCCAACGTCCTGACTTTC. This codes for CAWVNRFSGANVLTF.

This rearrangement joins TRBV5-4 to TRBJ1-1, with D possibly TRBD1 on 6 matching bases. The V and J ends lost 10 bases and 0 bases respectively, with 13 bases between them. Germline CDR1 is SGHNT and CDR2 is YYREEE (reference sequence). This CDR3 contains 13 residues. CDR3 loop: CAYSDSMNTEAFF. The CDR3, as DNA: TGTGCCTATTCGGACAGTATGAACACTGAAGCTTTCTTT. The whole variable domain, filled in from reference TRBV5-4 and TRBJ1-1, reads ETGVTQSPTHLIKTRGQQVTLRCSSQSGHNTVSWYQQALGQGPQFIFQYYREEENGRGNFPPRFSGLQFPNYSSELNVNALELDDSALYLCAYSDSMNTEAFFGQGTRLTVV.

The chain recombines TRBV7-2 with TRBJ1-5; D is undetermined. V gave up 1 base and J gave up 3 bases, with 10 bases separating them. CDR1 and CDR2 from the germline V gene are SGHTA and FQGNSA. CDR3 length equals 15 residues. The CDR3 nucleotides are TGTGCCAGCAGCTTAGTTCAGGCCAACAATCAGCCCCAGCATTTT. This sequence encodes CASSLVQANNQPQHF.

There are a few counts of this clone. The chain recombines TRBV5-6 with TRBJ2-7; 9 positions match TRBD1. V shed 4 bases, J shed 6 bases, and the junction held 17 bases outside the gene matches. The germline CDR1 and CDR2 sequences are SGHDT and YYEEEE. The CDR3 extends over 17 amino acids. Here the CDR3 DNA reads TGTGCCAGCAGCAACAGGGGGCGTATAGTTGTAATGGGCGAGCAGTACTTC. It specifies CASSNRGRIVVMGEQYF.

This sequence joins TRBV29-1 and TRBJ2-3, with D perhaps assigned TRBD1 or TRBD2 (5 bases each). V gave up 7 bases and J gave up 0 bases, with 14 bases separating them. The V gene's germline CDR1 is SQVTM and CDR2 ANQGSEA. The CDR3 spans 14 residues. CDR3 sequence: CSGKEWGSTDTQYF. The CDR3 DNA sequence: TGCAGCGGAAAAGAGTGGGGGAGCACAGATACGCAGTATTTT.

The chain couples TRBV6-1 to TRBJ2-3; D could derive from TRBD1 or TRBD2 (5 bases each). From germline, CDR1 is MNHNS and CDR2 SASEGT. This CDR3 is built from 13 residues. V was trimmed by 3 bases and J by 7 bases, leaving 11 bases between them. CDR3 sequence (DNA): TGTGCCAGCAGTGATCCGGGACGTTATACGCAGTATTTT. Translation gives CASSDPGRYTQYF.